This T cell receptor beta chain was found in a study of CD8 T cells in ankylosing spondylitis. For this clonotype: The antigen is not known.

Quantitative 5'-RACE was performed with molecular barcodes, and it yielded the TCR beta libraries. TCRdb re-called the 5' RACE reads with MiXCR, one entry per CDR3 protein. Found here are over 450,000 distinct CDR3 sequences, roughly 12% of them singletons; the top ten hold approximately 6.2%. Study-wide points: Relatively scarce in peripheral blood, disease-linked clones were CD8+. Enrichment of disease-linked clones was reportedly significant in matched ankylosing spondylitis synovial fluid. Characteristic, it appeared, of ankylosing spondylitis blood was a TCR beta motif of 7 or 8 highly homologous variants.

The sequencing sample was made of blood, either unsorted or a sorted T cell fraction (not recorded which). The clonotype originates from a male donor with ankylosing spondylitis.

CDR3 DNA sequence: TGTGCCAGCAGTCCCGTGGGGGGGCTCAGAAACACCATATATTTT. The encoded protein is CASSPVGGLRNTIYF. The chain uses TRBV25-1 and TRBJ1-3; D might be TRBD1 (6 bases). The CDR3 runs 15 residues. Germline lookup yields CDR1 MGHDK and CDR2 SYGVNS. V was shortened by 5 bases and J by 5 bases, with 16 bases between the two germline ends.